This T cell receptor (beta chain) was identified in a study of identical twins' blood T cells. Study-level points and caveats: Twin similarity might stem from environmental factors, not only genetics.

MiXCR, run by TCRdb on the 5' RACE reads, gives a single entry per CDR3 protein. The repertoire holds hundreds of thousands of distinct CDR3 sequences, with about 28% as singletons. To note about this clonotype: Its antigen is still unknown.

Sequencing input: PBMCs. This TCR came from a woman aged 18-49 years in good health.

The CDR3 coding sequence is TGTGCCAGCAGCTCCCGAAATGGACGGAGGACTGAAGCTTTCTTT. Translating it yields CASSSRNGRRTEAFF. The chain couples TRBV11-3 to TRBJ1-1, with unresolved D. CDR3 length: 15 amino acids. The germline V and J ends were trimmed by 4 bases and 5 bases, with 17 bases remaining between them. Germline CDR1 SGHNT, CDR2 YENEEA.